Listed below are T cell receptor beta chains from one sample, sequenced in a study of blood T cell repertoires in COVID-19. Clones were read by immunoSEQ multiplex PCR, and TCRdb kept only the in-frame ones, dropping some. This sample has 25,000 to 35,000 clones, with 85% to 95% found just once. The sequencing input was peripheral blood. These TCRs come from a human donor in a cohort sampled during active COVID-19. Each CDR3 is given with its conserved first and last residue. The order of the fields is J gene, V gene, CDR3 length, D gene, clone size, CDR3 protein, CDR3 DNA. The D gene is left open where the match is weak. Size values are once, few and many counts, or a class for expanded clones, and some rows have none.

TRBJ1-1	TRBV19	14	.	.	CASSMEGPNTEAFF	TGTGCCAGTAGTATGGAGGGGCCGAACACTGAAGCTTTCTTT
TRBJ2-1	TRBV5-1	15	TRBD2	.	CASSPPGLAGHEQFF	TGCGCCAGCAGCCCCCCGGGACTAGCGGGGCATGAGCAGTTCTTC
TRBJ1-2	TRBV7-2	15	.	.	CASSLALGLNYGYTF	TGTGCCAGCAGCTTAGCTTTGGGGCTGAACTATGGCTACACCTTC
TRBJ1-1	TRBV3-1/TRBV3-2	15	TRBD1	.	CASSQPRGRGTEAFF	TGTGCCAGCAGCCAGCCAAGGGGGCGTGGCACTGAAGCTTTCTTT
TRBJ2-1	TRBV11-3	15	TRBD2	.	CASSLGVAGRGEQFF	TGTGCCAGCAGCTTAGGGGTAGCGGGACGGGGTGAGCAGTTCTTC
TRBJ2-1	TRBV19	16	TRBD2	.	CASSIASGSIYNEQFF	TGTGCCAGTAGTATTGCTAGCGGGAGTATTTACAATGAGCAGTTCTTC
TRBJ1-5	TRBV19	13	.	few	CASRRGGNQPQHF	TGTGCCAGCCGCCGGGGGGGGAATCAGCCCCAGCATTTT
TRBJ2-5	TRBV11-3	16	.	.	CASSLSRLGNQETQYF	TGTGCCAGCAGCTTATCCCGCCTAGGAAACCAAGAGACCCAGTACTTC
TRBJ2-7	TRBV11-2	13	TRBD1	.	CASSWTGGYEQYF	TGTGCCAGCAGTTGGACAGGGGGCTACGAGCAGTACTTC
TRBJ2-5	TRBV21-1	11	.	.	CASKPLETQYF	TGTGCCAGCAAGCCCTTGGAGACCCAGTACTTC
TRBJ1-1	TRBV29-1	16	.	.	CSAEGGALRGGTEAFF	TGCAGCGCCGAGGGGGGGGCGCTTAGAGGAGGCACTGAAGCTTTCTTT
TRBJ2-1	TRBV7-2	14	TRBD2	.	CASSLRREYNEQFF	TGTGCCAGCAGCTTACGGCGGGAGTACAATGAGCAGTTCTTC
TRBJ2-7	TRBV5-1	14	TRBD1	.	CASSSGTGTYEQYF	TGCGCCAGCAGCTCCGGGACAGGGACCTACGAGCAGTACTTC
TRBJ1-5	TRBV15	16	TRBD1	.	CATSRGLGQGDQPQHF	TGTGCCACCAGCAGAGGTTTAGGACAGGGCGATCAGCCCCAGCATTTT
TRBJ1-5	TRBV6-6	14	.	.	CASTDRGYNQPQHF	TGTGCCAGCACCGATAGGGGGTACAATCAGCCCCAGCATTTT
TRBJ2-1	TRBV6-1	16	.	.	CASSESVSESYNEQFF	TGTGCCAGCAGTGAATCGGTCAGCGAGTCCTACAATGAGCAGTTCTTC
TRBJ2-5	TRBV3-1/TRBV3-2	13	.	.	CASSQQRQETQYF	TGTGCCAGCAGCCAACAGCGGCAAGAGACCCAGTACTTC
TRBJ2-7	TRBV18	14	TRBD1	.	CATKPGQGSYEQYF	TGTGCCACCAAACCGGGACAGGGATCCTACGAGCAGTACTTC
TRBJ2-1	TRBV10-2	15	TRBD2	.	CASRGLAGFYNEQFF	TGCGCCAGCAGGGGGCTAGCGGGATTCTACAATGAGCAGTTCTTC
TRBJ2-7	TRBV4-2	14	.	.	CASSPSHRGYEQYF	TGTGCCAGCAGCCCGTCCCATAGGGGCTACGAGCAGTACTTC
TRBJ2-1	TRBV9	18	TRBD1	.	CASSVVGQGSRISNEQFF	TGTGCCAGCAGCGTAGTGGGACAGGGGTCACGGATTTCCAATGAGCAGTTCTTC
TRBJ2-2	TRBV5-1	16	TRBD2	.	CASRNSGNPNTGELFF	TGCGCCAGCAGAAATAGCGGGAACCCGAACACCGGGGAGCTGTTTTTT
TRBJ1-2	TRBV3-1/TRBV3-2	15	.	.	CASSQVAGAGYGYTF	TGTGCCAGCAGCCAAGTCGCGGGAGCAGGCTATGGCTACACCTTC
TRBJ1-1	TRBV11-2	12	.	.	CASSFSAVEAFF	TGTGCCAGCAGCTTCTCTGCGGTCGAAGCTTTCTTT
TRBJ1-2	TRBV29-1	10	.	.	CSVDRDGYTF	TGCAGCGTTGACAGGGATGGCTACACCTTC
TRBJ2-7	TRBV13	13	TRBD1	.	CASSPRQGGEQYF	TGTGCCAGCAGCCCGAGACAGGGGGGCGAGCAGTACTTC
TRBJ2-2	TRBV7-3	16	TRBD2	.	CASSQTFAGASGELFF	TGTGCCAGCAGCCAAACTTTTGCGGGAGCGTCCGGGGAGCTGTTTTTT
TRBJ2-3	TRBV5-1	14	.	.	CASSDSPSTDTQYF	TGCGCCAGCAGCGACTCTCCTAGCACAGATACGCAGTATTTT
TRBJ2-7	TRBV6-5	15	TRBD1	.	CASSPSTGTPHEQYF	TGTGCCAGCAGTCCGTCGACAGGGACCCCCCACGAGCAGTACTTC
TRBJ2-7	TRBV7-6	14	TRBD1	.	CASSLTGGSYEQYF	TGTGCCAGCAGCTTGACAGGGGGCTCCTACGAGCAGTACTTC
TRBJ1-2	TRBV3-1/TRBV3-2	14	.	.	CASSPDRANYGYTF	TGTGCCAGCAGCCCCGACAGAGCTAACTATGGCTACACCTTC
TRBJ2-2	TRBV27	17	TRBD2	.	CASSCPPSGENTGELFF	TGTGCCAGCAGTTGCCCTCCTAGCGGAGAGAACACCGGGGAGCTGTTTTTT
TRBJ2-7	TRBV19	14	TRBD2	.	CASGGLAVPYEQYF	TGTGCCAGTGGAGGACTAGCGGTACCCTACGAGCAGTACTTC
TRBJ2-3	TRBV11-3	14	.	.	CASSLGTGRGTQYF	TGTGCCAGCAGCTTGGGAACCGGGAGAGGGACGCAGTATTTT
TRBJ1-6	TRBV11-2	14	.	.	CASSPQGFNSPLHF	TGTGCCAGCAGCCCACAGGGTTTTAATTCACCCCTCCACTTT
TRBJ2-7	TRBV7-3	15	.	.	CASSTQGGLSYEQYF	TGTGCCAGCAGTACCCAAGGCGGGCTCTCCTACGAGCAGTACTTC